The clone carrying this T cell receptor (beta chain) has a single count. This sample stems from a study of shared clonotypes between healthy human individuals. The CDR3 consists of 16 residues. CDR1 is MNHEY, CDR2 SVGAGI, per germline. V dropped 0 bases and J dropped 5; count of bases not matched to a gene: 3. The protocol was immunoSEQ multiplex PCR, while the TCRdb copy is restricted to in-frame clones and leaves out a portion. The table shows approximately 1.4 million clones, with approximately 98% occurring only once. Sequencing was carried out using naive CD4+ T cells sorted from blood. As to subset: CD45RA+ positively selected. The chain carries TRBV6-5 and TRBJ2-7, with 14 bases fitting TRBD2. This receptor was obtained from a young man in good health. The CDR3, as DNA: TGTGCCAGCAGTTACTCGGGACTAGCGGGAGAAAACGAGCAGTACTTC. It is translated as CASSYSGLAGENEQYF.